One and the same sample provided the 28 T cell receptor beta chains below, sequenced in a study of cytomegalovirus exposure and HLA in healthy donors. Vbeta (60) and Jbeta (13) primers were used in the PCR. The method was immunoSEQ multiplex PCR; TCRdb's version includes in-frame clones alone and lacks a portion of them. The sample includes approximately 200,000 clones, more than 65% seen only once; the top ten take 3% to 4%. Material for sequencing was PBMCs. The receptors were sampled from a woman in her 30s in good health and CMV-seropositive.

The CDR3 protein is CGTRGRSLYNEQFF. In nucleotides, the CDR3 is TGTGGAACCAGAGGTCGGTCCCTTTACAATGAGCAGTTCTTC. The J gene is TRBJ2-1, the V gene TRBV27; D unclear. The CDR3 is 14 amino acids. Germline CDR1 MNHEY, CDR2 SMNVEV (reference sequence).

This clone was detected only a few times. The chain is built from TRBV19 and TRBJ2-7; the match to TRBD2 covers 10 bases. Germline values: CDR1 LNHDA, CDR2 SQIVND (reference sequence). V was clipped by 5 bases and J by 0 bases; unmatched bases: 10. CDR3 length: 17 amino acids. The CDR3 here is CASSPGPTSGNSYEQYF. The CDR3 DNA follows: TGTGCCAGTAGTCCAGGTCCAACTAGCGGGAACTCCTACGAGCAGTACTTC.

The sample holds one count of this clone. The genes are TRBV10-1 and TRBJ2-7; no firm D call. Germline V CDR1 and CDR2: WNHNN, SYGVQD (reference sequence). Between the trimmed V and J ends, which lost 3 bases and 5 bases, there was a span of 11 bases. The CDR3 has 13 residues. This CDR3 is CASSDLLGHEQYF. The CDR3 nucleotides read TGCGCCAGCAGTGACCTCCTCGGTCACGAGCAGTACTTC.

CDR3 sequence reads: CASSPGLAGGGYEQYF. As DNA, the CDR3 is TGCGCCAGCAGCCCCGGACTAGCGGGAGGGGGTTACGAGCAGTACTTC. This sequence joins TRBV5-1 and TRBJ2-5; 15 positions match TRBD2. The better agreement between TRBJ2-7 and the DNA end casts doubt on the J call. This CDR3 is 16 amino acids long. The germline V gene has CDR1 SGHRS and CDR2 YFSETQ.

This clone was counted a few times. The chain couples TRBV25-1 to TRBJ2-1; 8 nucleotides match TRBD2. CDR3 length: 15 amino acids. Germline V CDR1 and CDR2: MGHDK, SYGVNS. V lost 2 bases, J lost 5 bases, and 5 bases stayed unmatched. The CDR3 DNA reads as TGTGCCAGCAGTGAACGCGCGGGAGGAAACAATGAGCAGTTCTTC. It is translated as CASSERAGGNNEQFF.

The chain carries TRBV9 and TRBJ1-5, with unresolved D. The length of the CDR3 is 15 residues. Per the germline V gene, CDR1 is SGDLS and CDR2 is YYNGEE. The V end was cut by 0 bases, the J end by 6 bases, with 13 bases between. In nucleotides, the CDR3 is TGTGCCAGCAGCGTAGATGGGCACGTAAGTCAGCCCCAGCATTTT. Amino acid sequence: CASSVDGHVSQPQHF.

This clone was detected only once. The rearrangement joins TRBV15 to TRBJ2-1; a weak D match, TRBD1 (6 bases). The CDR3 is made up of 16 amino acids. Germline CDR1 is LNHNV and CDR2 is YYDKDF (reference sequence). Trimming cost V 1 base and J 4 bases, with 14 bases left between them. The DNA of the CDR3 is TGTGCCACCAGCAGAGGTCCAGGGGTACTATACAATGAGCAGTTCTTC. Translation: CATSRGPGVLYNEQFF.

The CDR3 region has the DNA TGTGCCAGCAGCGCTCGGACAGGGGCAGACAATCAGCCCCAGCATTTT. Amino acids: CASSARTGADNQPQHF. This chain connects TRBV7-8 to TRBJ1-5, with 9 bases identical to TRBD1. V lost 5 bases to trimming and J lost 3 bases; unmatched junction nucleotides: 8. Germline loops: CDR1 SGHVS, CDR2 FQNEAQ. This CDR3 comprises 16 residues.

The gene calls are TRBV18 and TRBJ2-7, with TRBD2 matching 12 bases. The V segment lost 3 bases and the J segment 4 bases; nucleotides outside the gene matches: 4. The CDR3 has 15 residues. The germline gives CDR1 KGHSH, CDR2 LQKENI. The CDR3 reads CASSPTSGGVYEQYF. The DNA for the CDR3 is TGTGCCAGCTCACCGACTAGCGGGGGCGTTTACGAGCAGTACTTC.

The chain combines TRBV15 with TRBJ1-1, with D possibly matching TRBD1 (6 bases). The CDR3 contains 14 residues. The ends were cut back, 6 bases at V and 11 bases at J, with 22 bases in the middle. From germline, CDR1 is LNHNV and CDR2 YYDKDF (reference sequence). The CDR3 sequence: CATRGTQGLSEAFF. In DNA form, the CDR3 reads TGTGCCACCAGAGGGACACAGGGACTAAGTGAGGCTTTCTTT.

V and J are TRBV28 and TRBJ1-1; TRBD1 matches at 8 bases. The germline V gene has CDR1 MDHEN and CDR2 SYDVKM. The CDR3 extends over 17 amino acids. V lost 5 bases, J lost 6 bases, and 17 bases stayed unmatched. This chain's CDR3 is CASSARGRWGLKAEAFF. The CDR3, as DNA: TGTGCCAGCAGTGCCAGGGGGCGCTGGGGGTTGAAGGCTGAAGCTTTCTTT.

This chain uses TRBV25-1 with TRBJ1-2, with 7 bases fitting TRBD1. Trimming cost V 3 bases and J 8 bases; bases outside gene matches: 12. The germline V gene has CDR1 MGHDK and CDR2 SYGVNS. The CDR3 contains 15 residues. CDR3 nucleotide sequence: TGTGCCAGCAGTGAGGGACAGCTGATGTGGAGAGGCTACACCTTC. Amino acids: CASSEGQLMWRGYTF.

The J gene is TRBJ2-1, the V gene TRBV28, with 9 bases aligning to TRBD1. V gave up 6 bases and J gave up 8 bases; unmatched junction bases: 8. Germline CDR1 and CDR2: MDHEN and SYDVKM. This CDR3 has 14 residues. The CDR3 DNA sequence: TGTGCCAGCAGGGGGGACAGGGCCCTCCATGAGCAGTTCTTC. Translated: CASRGDRALHEQFF.

The table lists this clone with a few counts. The chain carries TRBV5-4 and TRBJ1-4, with a possible D match to TRBD1 (5 bases). The V and J ends lost 4 bases and 5 bases respectively, with 18 bases between them. The germline CDR1 and CDR2 sequences are SGHNT and YYREEE (reference sequence). The CDR3 extends over 16 amino acids. The CDR3 here is CASSGGFGARNEKLFF. The CDR3 DNA reads as TGTGCCAGCAGCGGGGGGTTCGGAGCAAGGAATGAAAAACTGTTTTTT.

This chain uses TRBV19 with TRBJ2-1; 7 nucleotides line up with TRBD1. V gave up 8 bases and J gave up 4 bases; unmatched junction bases: 8. The CDR3 loop spans 14 amino acids. The germline CDR1 and CDR2 sequences are LNHDA and SQIVND (reference sequence). The CDR3, as DNA: TGTGCCAGTGACCCTGGGACAGTATACAATGAGCAGTTCTTC. Protein: CASDPGTVYNEQFF.

The J gene is TRBJ2-1, the V gene TRBV6-5, with a weak D call TRBD2 (5 bases). From germline, CDR1 is MNHEY and CDR2 SVGAGI. This CDR3 is 13 amino acids long. V lost 6 bases and J lost 4, with 10 bases in between. CDR3 nucleotides: TGTGCCAGCAGACTCGGACTGTACAATGAGCAGTTCTTC. Its protein product is CASRLGLYNEQFF.

The V call is TRBV4-1, the J call TRBJ2-7; the match to TRBD1 covers 8 bases. J was trimmed by 4 bases and V by 4 bases; bases with no gene match: 21. Germline-derived CDR1 and CDR2 are MGHRA and YSYEKL. The CDR3 consists of 19 residues. CDR3: CASSPPRSGGPTRRYEQYF. The DNA for the CDR3 is TGCGCCAGCAGCCCCCCCCGCTCAGGGGGCCCAACGCGGCGTTACGAGCAGTACTTC.

V is TRBV5-4 and J is TRBJ2-3; perhaps TRBD2 as D (6 bases). V lost 0 bases to trimming and J lost 5 bases, with 13 bases between them. Germline V gene sequence: CDR1 SGHNT, CDR2 YYREEE (reference sequence). The CDR3 is made up of 15 amino acids. The DNA of the CDR3 is TGTGCCAGCAGCTTGGCCGGGAAGGGAGGAGATACGCAGTATTTT. Translated: CASSLAGKGGDTQYF. The full variable domain, in which reference TRBV5-4 and TRBJ2-3 provide the parts outside the CDR3, is ETGVTQSPTHLIKTRGQQVTLRCSSQSGHNTVSWYQQALGQGPQFIFQYYREEENGRGNFPPRFSGLQFPNYSSELNVNALELDDSALYLCASSLAGKGGDTQYFGPGTRLTVL.

The V gene is TRBV27, the J gene TRBJ2-4, with 8 bases that match TRBD1. V shed 5 bases, J shed 8 bases, and the junction held 5 bases outside the gene matches. This CDR3 has 13 residues. Germline V gives CDR1 MNHEY, CDR2 SMNVEV (reference sequence). Here the CDR3 DNA reads TGTGCCAGCAGTCCAGGGGGCCCGGACATTCAGTACTTC. Translation gives CASSPGGPDIQYF.

The CDR3 bases are TGTGCCAGCCAGGGGGAAAGGGATTCACCCCTCCACTTT. Residues: CASQGERDSPLHF. This sequence joins TRBV6-5 and TRBJ1-6, with 7 bases that match TRBD1. The CDR3 contains 13 residues. CDR1 and CDR2 from the germline V gene are MNHEY and SVGAGI. The ends lost 8 bases at V and 8 bases at J; junction bases unmatched: 6.

The gene calls are TRBV5-1 and TRBJ2-2, with 11 bases lining up with TRBD1. Trimming took 4 bases from V and 4 from J; bases not matched to a gene: 12. The length of the CDR3 is 18 residues. CDR1 SGHRS and CDR2 YFSETQ come from the germline V gene. The chain's CDR3 is CASSLLNRDRGTTGELFF. The CDR3 DNA is TGCGCCAGCAGCCTTTTAAACCGGGACAGGGGGACCACCGGGGAGCTGTTTTTT. The complete variable domain, with remaining parts taken from reference TRBV5-1 and TRBJ2-2, reads KAGVTQTPRYLIKTRGQQVTLSCSPISGHRSVSWYQQTPGQGLQFLFEYFSETQRNKGNFPGRFSGRQFSNSRSEMNVSTLELGDSALYLCASSLLNRDRGTTGELFFGEGSRLTVL.

This rearrangement joins TRBV10-1 to TRBJ2-7; 9 bases align to TRBD1. Germline V gene data show CDR1 as WNHNN and CDR2 as SYGVQD (reference sequence). CDR3 size: 13 residues. V shed 9 bases, J shed 6 bases, and the junction held 9 bases outside the gene matches. The CDR3 nucleotides read TGCGCCAGTGGACCGGGACAGGGAGGCGAGCAGTACTTC. Translating gives CASGPGQGGEQYF.

This chain connects TRBV7-9 to TRBJ2-1; weak D call: TRBD2 (6 bases). Germline CDR1 and CDR2: SEHNR and FQNEAQ (reference sequence). This CDR3 has 15 amino acids. V was trimmed by 5 bases and J by 5 bases, leaving 16 bases between them. The CDR3 reads CASSVGDSGHNEQFF. Written as DNA, the CDR3 is TGTGCCAGCAGCGTAGGGGATAGCGGCCACAATGAGCAGTTCTTC.

The rearrangement joins TRBV6-6 to TRBJ1-1; D is possibly TRBD1 (5 bases). Germline CDR1 is MNHNY and CDR2 is SVGAGI (reference sequence). This CDR3 contains 14 residues. V lost 6 bases, J lost 2 bases, and 13 bases lay in between. CDR3: CASRIGHTNTEAFF. The CDR3 nucleotides are TGTGCCAGCAGGATCGGACATACTAACACTGAAGCTTTCTTT.

This clone was seen a single time. At the DNA level, this CDR3 is encoded by other sequences in the same sample as well. The rearrangement uses TRBV7-2 and TRBJ1-1; D not resolved. V was trimmed by 1 base and J by 4 bases, leaving 10 bases between them. Looked up from germline, CDR1 is SGHTA and CDR2 is FQGNSA. The length of the CDR3 is 14 residues. The CDR3, as DNA: TGTGCCAGCAGCTTAGTCGCGCGAGGCACTGAAGCTTTCTTT. Translation gives CASSLVARGTEAFF.

This chain connects TRBV6-1 to TRBJ2-7; TRBD2 might be the D (6 bases). The CDR3 contains 18 residues. V lost 3 bases to trimming and J lost 0 bases, with 21 bases between them. Per germline, CDR1 MNHNS and CDR2 SASEGT. The CDR3 DNA is TGTGCCAGCAGTGACTACCCCGGAGGGACGGGTAGCTCCTACGAGCAGTACTTC. Its protein is CASSDYPGGTGSSYEQYF.

The V gene is TRBV27, the J gene TRBJ1-5; no reliable D call. The CDR3 extends over 12 amino acids. Trimming pared 10 bases from V and 3 bases from J, leaving 10 bases between. Germline V gene data show CDR1 as MNHEY and CDR2 as SMNVEV (reference sequence). The CDR3 DNA reads as TGTGCCAAATTACCTATCAATCAGCCCCAGCATTTT. Amino acid sequence: CAKLPINQPQHF.

This clone was detected once. The chain links TRBV7-2 to TRBJ1-4, with 8 bases that match TRBD1. CDR3 length: 18 amino acids. J gave up 0 bases and V 5 bases, and 11 bases lay outside the gene matches. Looked up from germline, CDR1 is SGHTA and CDR2 is FQGNSA. Here the CDR3 DNA reads TGTGCCAGCAGCCCCCAATGGACAGGGCCTGCAACTAATGAAAAACTGTTTTTT. This gives the protein CASSPQWTGPATNEKLFF.